Described below is a single T cell receptor beta chain sequence and its context. Its target is unknown. The data were taken from a study of blood T cells in healthy people across ages. The study, taken as a whole, reports: Researchers report that TCR beta diversity correlated strongly with naive T cell percentage.

A J-beta primer mix and a sample-barcoded 5' primer were used in a second PCR of about 7 to 12 cycles. A template-switch adaptor with 12 random nucleotides tagged each cDNA molecule. TCRdb re-analysed the 5' RACE reads in MiXCR, keeping a single row per CDR3 protein. In the table there are about 730,000 distinct CDR3 sequences, approximately 43% of which are singletons. The germline V gene has CDR1 SGHDT and CDR2 YYEEEE. This CDR3 spans 19 amino acids. Trimming cost V 2 bases and J 3 bases; bases outside gene matches: 15. Total RNA extracted from each sample amounted to at least 6 micrograms. The sequenced material came from blood. V gene TRBV5-6 combines with J gene TRBJ2-7, with TRBD2 matching 12 bases. This clonotype originated in a woman aged 55 to 70 in good health. This CDR3 reads CASSLGGGLAGLPYYEQYF. CDR3 bases: TGTGCCAGCAGCTTAGGGGGGGGACTAGCGGGCCTTCCCTACTACGAGCAGTACTTC.